This TCR beta chain came from a study of shared clonotypes between healthy human individuals. This CDR3 has 13 residues. The germline V gene has CDR1 SGHNT and CDR2 YYREEE (reference sequence). V was shortened by 2 bases and J by 6 bases, with 11 bases between the two germline ends. Assay execution took place at the deep level. Sequenced by immunoSEQ multiplex PCR; TCRdb stores in-frame clones only, minus some. The data contain about 2.1 million clones, 85% to 95% of them singletons. In its sample, this clone was seen once. In the naive CD8 group, cells lacked CD45RO and were positively selected for CCR7, so terminally differentiated effector memory CD45RA+ cells were left out. Donors comprised healthy HIV-negative adults lacking recent acute infections or vaccinations.

The receptor's source is a man aged 18 to 30 in good health. Some clones in this sample may be carry-over from other donors' samples. The rearrangement links TRBV5-4 to TRBJ1-2, with a tentative D call TRBD1 (6 bases). Sequenced sample: naive CD8+ T cells from PBMCs. The CDR3 nucleotides are TGTGCCAGCAGCTTTCGGGGGGCGAATGGCTACACCTTC. Amino acids: CASSFRGANGYTF. Looking up the rest from reference TRBV5-4 and TRBJ1-2 gives the full variable domain: ETGVTQSPTHLIKTRGQQVTLRCSSQSGHNTVSWYQQALGQGPQFIFQYYREEENGRGNFPPRFSGLQFPNYSSELNVNALELDDSALYLCASSFRGANGYTFGSGTRLTVV.